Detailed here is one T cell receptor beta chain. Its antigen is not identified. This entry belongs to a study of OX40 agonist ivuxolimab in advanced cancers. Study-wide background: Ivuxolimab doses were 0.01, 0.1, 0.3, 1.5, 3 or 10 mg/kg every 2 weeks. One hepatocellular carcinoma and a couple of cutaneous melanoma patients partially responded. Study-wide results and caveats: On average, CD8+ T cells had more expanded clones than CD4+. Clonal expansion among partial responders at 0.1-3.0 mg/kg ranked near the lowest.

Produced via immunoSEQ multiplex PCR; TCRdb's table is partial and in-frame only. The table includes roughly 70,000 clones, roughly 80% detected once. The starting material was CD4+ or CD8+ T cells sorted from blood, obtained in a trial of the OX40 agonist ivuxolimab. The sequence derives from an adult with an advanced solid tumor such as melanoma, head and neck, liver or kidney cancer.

The CDR3 loop reads CASSQADRGHEKLFF. For the CDR3, the DNA is TGCGCCAGCAGCCAAGCTGACAGGGGGCATGAAAAACTGTTTTTT. V and J are TRBV4-1 and TRBJ1-4; 10 bases align to TRBD1. CDR3 length: 15 residues. Trimming cost V 1 base and J 6 bases; bases outside gene matches: 2. Germline values: CDR1 MGHRA, CDR2 YSYEKL.